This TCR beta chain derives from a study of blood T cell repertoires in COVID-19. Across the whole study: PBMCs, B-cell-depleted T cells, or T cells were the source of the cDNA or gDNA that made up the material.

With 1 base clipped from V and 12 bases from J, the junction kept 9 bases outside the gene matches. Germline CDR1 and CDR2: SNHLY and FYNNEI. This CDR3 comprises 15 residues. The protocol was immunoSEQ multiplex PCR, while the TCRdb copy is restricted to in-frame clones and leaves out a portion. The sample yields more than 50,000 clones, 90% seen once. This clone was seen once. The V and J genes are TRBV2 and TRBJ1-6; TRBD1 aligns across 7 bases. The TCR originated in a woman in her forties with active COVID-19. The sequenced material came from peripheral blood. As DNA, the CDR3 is TGTGCCAGCAGTGAAGACCAGGGGGATATGGGACCCCTCCACTTT. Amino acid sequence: CASSEDQGDMGPLHF.